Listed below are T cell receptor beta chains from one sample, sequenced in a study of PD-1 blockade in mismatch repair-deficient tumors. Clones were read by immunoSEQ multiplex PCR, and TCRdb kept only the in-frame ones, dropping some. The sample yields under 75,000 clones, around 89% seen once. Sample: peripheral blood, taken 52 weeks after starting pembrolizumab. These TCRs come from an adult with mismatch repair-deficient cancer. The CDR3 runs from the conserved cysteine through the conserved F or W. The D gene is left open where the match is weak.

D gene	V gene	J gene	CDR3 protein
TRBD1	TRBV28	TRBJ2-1	CASRGRTGYSEQFF
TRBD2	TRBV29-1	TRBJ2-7	CSVEKASGRRYEQYF
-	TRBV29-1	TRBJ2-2	CSVEGRGGGLANTGELFF
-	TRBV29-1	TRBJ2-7	CSVDFSPRGYEQYF
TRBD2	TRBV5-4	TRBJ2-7	CASSLAPSGGNSYEQYF
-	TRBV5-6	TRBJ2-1	CAGTGPGLGSNNEQFF
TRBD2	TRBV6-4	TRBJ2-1	CASSEGLAGEYNEQFF
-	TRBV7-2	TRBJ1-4	CASSLEYRAGEKLFF
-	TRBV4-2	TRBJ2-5	CASSPGQVLGGQETQYF
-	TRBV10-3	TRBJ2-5	CAISDQETQYF
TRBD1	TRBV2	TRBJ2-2	CASSTGVETGELFF
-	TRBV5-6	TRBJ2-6	CASSLDLSPSGANVLTF
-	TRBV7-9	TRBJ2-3	CASNTGLTDTQYF
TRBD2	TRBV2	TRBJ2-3	CASSEVEGRGGDTQYF
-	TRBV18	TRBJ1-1	CASCFGENTEAFF
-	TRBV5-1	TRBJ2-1	CASSFGVNEQFF
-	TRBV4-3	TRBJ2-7	CASSQAVFYEQYF
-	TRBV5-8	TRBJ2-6	CASSLRHYSGANVLTF
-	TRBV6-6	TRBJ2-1	CASSYGTYNEQFF
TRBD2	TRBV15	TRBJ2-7	CATSQRGPYEQYF
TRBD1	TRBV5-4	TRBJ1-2	CASSRGTGDYGYTF
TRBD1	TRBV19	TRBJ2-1	CATGQGSYNEQFF
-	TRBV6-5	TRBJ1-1	CASSTALDTEAFF
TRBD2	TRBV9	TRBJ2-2	CASSVDPGGPSGELFF
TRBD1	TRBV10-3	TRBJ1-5	CAIGSGGGQPQHF
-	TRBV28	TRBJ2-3	CASSFLWDWADTQYF
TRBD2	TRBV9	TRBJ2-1	CASSLGLAGDNEQFF
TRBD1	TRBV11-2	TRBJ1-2	CASSPPGQGYGYTF
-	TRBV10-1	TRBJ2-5	CATQTELGETQYF
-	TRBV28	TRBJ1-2	CASSPRHGFSYTF
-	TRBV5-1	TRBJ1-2	CASSLGGGYTF